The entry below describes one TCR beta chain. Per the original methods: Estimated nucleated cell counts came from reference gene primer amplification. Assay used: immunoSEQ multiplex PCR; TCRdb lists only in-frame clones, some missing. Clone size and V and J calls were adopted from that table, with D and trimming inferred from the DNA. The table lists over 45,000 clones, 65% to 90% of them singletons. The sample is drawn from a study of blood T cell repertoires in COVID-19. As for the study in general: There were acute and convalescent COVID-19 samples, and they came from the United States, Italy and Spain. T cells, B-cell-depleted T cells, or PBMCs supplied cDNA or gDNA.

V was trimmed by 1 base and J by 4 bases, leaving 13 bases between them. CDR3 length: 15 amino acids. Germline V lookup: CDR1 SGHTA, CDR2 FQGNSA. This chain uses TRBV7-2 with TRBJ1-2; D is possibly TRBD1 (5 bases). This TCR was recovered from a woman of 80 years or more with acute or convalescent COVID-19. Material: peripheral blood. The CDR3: CASSLGQGTPYGYTF. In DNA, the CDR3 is TGTGCCAGCAGCTTAGGGCAGGGCACCCCCTATGGCTACACCTTC.